What follows is one T cell receptor (beta chain) and its context. No antigen is known for it. The germline V gene encodes CDR1 MNHNS and CDR2 SASEGT. The CDR3 has 14 amino acids. Trimming took 6 bases from V and 2 from J, leaving 11 bases between them. These data are taken from a study of siplizumab effects on memory and regulatory T cells. Regarding the study as a whole: With siplizumab, cumulative frequency of CD4+ memory-derived alloreactive sequences dropped significantly. The average Treg-derived proportion among mappable alloreactive CD4+ clones was about 70% with siplizumab versus about 27% in controls. Both greater diversity than memory cells and a major contribution to the alloresponse seemed to characterize naive T cells.

Assays were performed on roughly 10^5 TCR templates per sample. Here immunoSEQ multiplex PCR was the method, and the copy in TCRdb shows in-frame clones only, minus some. Of 65,000 to 70,000 clones in the sample, approximately 89% were seen once. The V call is TRBV6-1, the J call TRBJ1-5; no reliable D call. Sample: Tregs sorted from blood. The clonotype originates from a human donor in good health. This chain's CDR3 is CASRPTLRNQPQHF. CDR3 nucleotides: TGTGCCAGCAGGCCCACCCTCCGCAATCAGCCCCAGCATTTT.